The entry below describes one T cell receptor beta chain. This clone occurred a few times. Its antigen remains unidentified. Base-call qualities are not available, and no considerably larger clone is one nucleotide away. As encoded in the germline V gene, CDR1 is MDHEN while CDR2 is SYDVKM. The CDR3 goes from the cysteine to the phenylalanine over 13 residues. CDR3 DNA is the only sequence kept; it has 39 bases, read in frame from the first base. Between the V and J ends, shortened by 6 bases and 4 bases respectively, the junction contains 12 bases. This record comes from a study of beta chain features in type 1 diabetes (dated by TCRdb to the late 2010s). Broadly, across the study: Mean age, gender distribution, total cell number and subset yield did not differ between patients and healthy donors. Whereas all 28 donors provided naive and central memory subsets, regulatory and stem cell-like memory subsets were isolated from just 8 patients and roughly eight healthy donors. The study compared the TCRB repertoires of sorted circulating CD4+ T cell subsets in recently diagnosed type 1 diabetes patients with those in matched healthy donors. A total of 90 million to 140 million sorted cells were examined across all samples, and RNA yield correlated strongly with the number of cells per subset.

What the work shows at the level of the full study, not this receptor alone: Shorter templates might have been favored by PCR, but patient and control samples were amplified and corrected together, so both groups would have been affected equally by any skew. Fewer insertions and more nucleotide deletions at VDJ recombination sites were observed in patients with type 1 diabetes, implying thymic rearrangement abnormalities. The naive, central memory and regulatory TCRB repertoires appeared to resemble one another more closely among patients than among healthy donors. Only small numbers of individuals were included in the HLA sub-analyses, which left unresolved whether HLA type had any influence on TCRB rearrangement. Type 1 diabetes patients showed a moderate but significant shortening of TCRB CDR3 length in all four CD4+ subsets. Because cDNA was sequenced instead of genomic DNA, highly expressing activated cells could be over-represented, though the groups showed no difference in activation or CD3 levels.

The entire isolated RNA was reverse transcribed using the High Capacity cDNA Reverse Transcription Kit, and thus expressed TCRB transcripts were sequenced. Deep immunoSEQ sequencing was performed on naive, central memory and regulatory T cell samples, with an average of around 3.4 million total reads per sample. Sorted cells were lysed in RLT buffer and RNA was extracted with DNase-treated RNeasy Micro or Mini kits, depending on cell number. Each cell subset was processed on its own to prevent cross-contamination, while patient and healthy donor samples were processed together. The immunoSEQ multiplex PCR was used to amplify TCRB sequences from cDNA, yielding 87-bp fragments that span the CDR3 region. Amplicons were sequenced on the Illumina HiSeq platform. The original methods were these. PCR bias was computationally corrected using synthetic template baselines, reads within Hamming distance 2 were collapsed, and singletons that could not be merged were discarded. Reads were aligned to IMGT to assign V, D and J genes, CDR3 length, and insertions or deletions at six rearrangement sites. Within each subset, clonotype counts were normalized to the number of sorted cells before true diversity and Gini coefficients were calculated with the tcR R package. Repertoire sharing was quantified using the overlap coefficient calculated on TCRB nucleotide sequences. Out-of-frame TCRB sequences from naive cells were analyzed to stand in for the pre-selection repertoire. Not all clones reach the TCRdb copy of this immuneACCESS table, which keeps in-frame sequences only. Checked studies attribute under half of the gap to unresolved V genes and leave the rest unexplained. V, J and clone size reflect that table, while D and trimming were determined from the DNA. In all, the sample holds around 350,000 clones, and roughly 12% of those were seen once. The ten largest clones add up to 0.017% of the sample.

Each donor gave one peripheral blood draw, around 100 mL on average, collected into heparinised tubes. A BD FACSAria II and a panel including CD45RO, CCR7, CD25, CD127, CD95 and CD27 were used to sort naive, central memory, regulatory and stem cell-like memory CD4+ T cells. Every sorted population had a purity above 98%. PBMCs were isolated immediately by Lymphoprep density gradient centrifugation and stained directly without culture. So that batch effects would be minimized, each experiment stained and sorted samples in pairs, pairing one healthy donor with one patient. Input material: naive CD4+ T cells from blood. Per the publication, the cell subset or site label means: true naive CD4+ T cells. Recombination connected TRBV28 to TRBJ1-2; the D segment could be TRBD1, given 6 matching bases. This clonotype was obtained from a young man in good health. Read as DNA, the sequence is TGTGCCAGCAGGGTCTCACAGGGCTATGGCTACACCTTC. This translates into CASRVSQGYGYTF.